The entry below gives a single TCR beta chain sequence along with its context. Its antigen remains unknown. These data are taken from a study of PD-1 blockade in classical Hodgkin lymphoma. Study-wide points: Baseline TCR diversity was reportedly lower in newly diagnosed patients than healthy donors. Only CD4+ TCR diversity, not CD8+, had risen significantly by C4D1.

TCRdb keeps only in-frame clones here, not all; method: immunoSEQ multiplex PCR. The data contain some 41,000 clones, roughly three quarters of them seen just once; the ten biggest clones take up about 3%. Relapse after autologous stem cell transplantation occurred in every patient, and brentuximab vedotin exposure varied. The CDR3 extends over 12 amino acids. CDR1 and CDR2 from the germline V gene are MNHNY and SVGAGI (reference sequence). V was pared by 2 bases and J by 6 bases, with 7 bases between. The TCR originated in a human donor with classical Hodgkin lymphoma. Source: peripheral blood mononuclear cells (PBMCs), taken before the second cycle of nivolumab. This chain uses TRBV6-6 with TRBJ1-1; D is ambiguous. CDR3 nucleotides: TGTGCCAGCAGTTACCCGCATTCTGAAGCTTTCTTT. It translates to CASSYPHSEAFF.